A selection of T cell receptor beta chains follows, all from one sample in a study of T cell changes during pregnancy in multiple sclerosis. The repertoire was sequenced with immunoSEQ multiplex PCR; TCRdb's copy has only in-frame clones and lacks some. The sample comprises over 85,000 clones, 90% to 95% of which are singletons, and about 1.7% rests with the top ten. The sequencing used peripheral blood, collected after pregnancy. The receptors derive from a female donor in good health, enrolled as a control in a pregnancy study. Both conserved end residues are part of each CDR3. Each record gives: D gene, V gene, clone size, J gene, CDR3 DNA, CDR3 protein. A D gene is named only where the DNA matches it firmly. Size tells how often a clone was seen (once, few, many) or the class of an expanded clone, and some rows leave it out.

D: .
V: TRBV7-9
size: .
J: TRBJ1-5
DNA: TGTGCCAGCAGCTTAGGAGACTCCAATCAGCCCCAGCATTTT
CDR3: CASSLGDSNQPQHF

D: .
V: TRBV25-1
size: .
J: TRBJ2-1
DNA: TGTGCCAGCAGTGAAGGGACACCCTACAATGAGCAGTTCTTC
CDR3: CASSEGTPYNEQFF

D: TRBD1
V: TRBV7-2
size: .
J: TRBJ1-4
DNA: TGTGCCAGCAGCGCCCGACAGGGTACGAGCGAAAAACTGTTTTTT
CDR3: CASSARQGTSEKLFF

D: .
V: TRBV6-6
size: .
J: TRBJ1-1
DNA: TGTGCCAGCAGTTCCCGGGGGGGGGCGGAGAACACTGAAGCTTTCTTT
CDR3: CASSSRGGAENTEAFF

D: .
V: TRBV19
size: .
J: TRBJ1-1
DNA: TGTGCCAGTAGAGGACAGCTCATGAACACTGAAGCTTTCTTT
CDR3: CASRGQLMNTEAFF

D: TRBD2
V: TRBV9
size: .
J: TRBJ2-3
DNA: TGTGCCAGCAGCGTTAGTAGCGGGGGAACCACAGATACGCAGTATTTT
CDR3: CASSVSSGGTTDTQYF

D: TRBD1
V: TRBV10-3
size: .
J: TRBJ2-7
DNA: TGTGCCATCAGCGGACAGGGGGAAGTGGTCTACGAGCAGTACTTC
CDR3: CAISGQGEVVYEQYF

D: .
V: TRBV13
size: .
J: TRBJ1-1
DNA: TGTGCCAGCGTAGCAGGAAGGGGGAACACTGAAGCTTTCTTT
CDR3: CASVAGRGNTEAFF

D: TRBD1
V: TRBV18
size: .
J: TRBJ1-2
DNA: TGTGCCAGCTCACCAAGGACAGGGGATGGCTACACCTTC
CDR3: CASSPRTGDGYTF

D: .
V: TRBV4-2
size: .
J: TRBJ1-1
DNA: TGTGCCAGCAGCCAAGCCAGGGAAGAAGCTTTCTTT
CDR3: CASSQAREEAFF

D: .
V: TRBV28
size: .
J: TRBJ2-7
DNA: TGTGCCAGCAGTCGCCCCCGACAGCTCACCTACGAGCAGTACTTC
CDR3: CASSRPRQLTYEQYF

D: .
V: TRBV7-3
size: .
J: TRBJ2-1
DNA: TGTGCCAGCAGCTTAACCGGGAATGAGCAGTTCTTC
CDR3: CASSLTGNEQFF

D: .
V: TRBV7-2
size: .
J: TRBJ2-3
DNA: TGTGCCAGCAGCGAGCAACTGGGGGGGGCCGGGAGAGATACGCAGTATTTT
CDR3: CASSEQLGGAGRDTQYF

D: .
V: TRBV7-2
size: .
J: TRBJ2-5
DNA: TGTGCCAGCAGCTTAAGACGGGGGGCCCTCGTTAGCCAGTACTTC
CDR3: CASSLRRGALVSQYF

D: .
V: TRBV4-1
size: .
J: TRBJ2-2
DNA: TGCGCCAGCAGCCAAGATGGCGGCACCGGGGAGCTGTTTTTT
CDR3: CASSQDGGTGELFF

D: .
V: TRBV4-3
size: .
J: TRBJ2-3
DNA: TGCGCCAGCAGCCAAAATATAGCAAATACGCAGTATTTT
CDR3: CASSQNIANTQYF

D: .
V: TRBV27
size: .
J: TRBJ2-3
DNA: TGTGCCAGCACAACAGTCGGGGTTAGCGTAGATACGCAGTATTTT
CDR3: CASTTVGVSVDTQYF

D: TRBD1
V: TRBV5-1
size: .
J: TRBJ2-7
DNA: TGCGCCAGCAGCAACGGACAGGGCCCCTACGAGCAGTACTTC
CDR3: CASSNGQGPYEQYF

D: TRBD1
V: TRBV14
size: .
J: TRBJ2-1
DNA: TGTGCCAGCAGCCAAGCCGGGACAGTGTACAATGAGCAGTTCTTC
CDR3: CASSQAGTVYNEQFF

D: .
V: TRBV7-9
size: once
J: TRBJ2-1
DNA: TGTGCCAGCAGCCCCCCATCCTACAATGAGCAGTTCTTC
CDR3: CASSPPSYNEQFF

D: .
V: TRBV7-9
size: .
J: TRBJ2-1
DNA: TGTGCCAGCAGCTTCCGGGACATAGACAATGAGCAGTTCTTC
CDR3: CASSFRDIDNEQFF

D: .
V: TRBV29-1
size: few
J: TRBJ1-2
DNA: TGCAGCGTTGACGGGAAAGTCGGCTACACCTTC
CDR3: CSVDGKVGYTF

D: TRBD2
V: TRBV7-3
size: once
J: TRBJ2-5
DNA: TGTGCCAGCTCTACTAGCGGGGGCCTCCGGGGGACCCAGTACTTC
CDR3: CASSTSGGLRGTQYF

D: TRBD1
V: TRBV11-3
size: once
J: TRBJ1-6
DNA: TGTGCCAGCAGCTCCAGTCCGGGACAGGCCAACGCGGTGGGAGGCTCACCCCTCCACTTT
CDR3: CASSSSPGQANAVGGSPLHF

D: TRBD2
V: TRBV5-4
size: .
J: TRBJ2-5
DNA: TGTGCCAGCAGCTTGGCTCCAGCGGGGGGGCAAGAGACCCAGTACTTC
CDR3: CASSLAPAGGQETQYF

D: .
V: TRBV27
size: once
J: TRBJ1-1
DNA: TGTGCCAGCAGTTTAGGGGGGGGAACTGAAGCTTTCTTT
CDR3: CASSLGGGTEAFF

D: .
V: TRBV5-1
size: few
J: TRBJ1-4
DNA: TGCGCCAGCAGGAGGGGGGGAAATGATGAAAAACTGTTTTTT
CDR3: CASRRGGNDEKLFF

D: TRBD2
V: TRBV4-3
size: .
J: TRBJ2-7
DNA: TGCGCCAGCAGCCAAGAGCGGGGGGTAGGGCTAAGCTACGAGCAGTACTTC
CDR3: CASSQERGVGLSYEQYF

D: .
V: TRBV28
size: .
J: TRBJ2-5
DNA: TGTGCCAGCAGTTCCCCCGGGGAGCGAGAGACCCAGTACTTC
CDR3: CASSSPGERETQYF

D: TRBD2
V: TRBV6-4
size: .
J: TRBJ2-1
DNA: TGTGCCAGCAGTTCGGGGGGGGGCTCCTACAATGAGCAGTTCTTC
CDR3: CASSSGGGSYNEQFF

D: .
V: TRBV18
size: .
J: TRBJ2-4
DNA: TGTGCCAGCTCACCGGACAGGGAGGGTAAGCTGGCCAAAAACATTCAGTACTTC
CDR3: CASSPDREGKLAKNIQYF

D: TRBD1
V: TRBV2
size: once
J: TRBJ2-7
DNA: TGTGCCAGTTGGACAGGGGAGGCCTACGAGCAGTACTTC
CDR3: CASWTGEAYEQYF

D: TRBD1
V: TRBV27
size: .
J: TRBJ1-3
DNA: TGTGCCAGCAGTTTAGACAGGGCTGGGGACTCTGGAAACACCATATATTTT
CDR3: CASSLDRAGDSGNTIYF

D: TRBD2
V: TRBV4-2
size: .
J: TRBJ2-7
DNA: TGTGCCAGCAGCCAAGATAGCGGGGGACCAGGCTACGAGCAGTACTTC
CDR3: CASSQDSGGPGYEQYF

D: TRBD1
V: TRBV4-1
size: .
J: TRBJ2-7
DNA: TGCGCCAGCAGCCCCGGGACAGGGGGTAGCTACGAGCAGTACTTC
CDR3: CASSPGTGGSYEQYF

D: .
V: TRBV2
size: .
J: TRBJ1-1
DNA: TGTGCCAGCAAGGGGATGAACACTGAAGCTTTCTTT
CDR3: CASKGMNTEAFF

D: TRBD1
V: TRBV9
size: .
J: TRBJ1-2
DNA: TGTGCCAGCAGCACCCGGACAGGGTCTGACTATGGCTACACCTTC
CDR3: CASSTRTGSDYGYTF

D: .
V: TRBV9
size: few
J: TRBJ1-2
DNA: TGTGCCAGCAGCGTGTCAGGGCTTAGCTATGGCTACACCTTC
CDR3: CASSVSGLSYGYTF

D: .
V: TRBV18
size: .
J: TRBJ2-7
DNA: TGTGCCAGCTCCAAGGATCAGGTGAGCTCCTACGAGCAGTACTTC
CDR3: CASSKDQVSSYEQYF

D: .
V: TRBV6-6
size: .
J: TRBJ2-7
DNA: TGTGCCAGCAGTTACTTCGACACAGCCTACGAGCAGTACTTC
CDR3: CASSYFDTAYEQYF

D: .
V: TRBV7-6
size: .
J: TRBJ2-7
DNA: TGTGCCAGCAGCCCCACGGAAACAGGGACCTACGAGCAGTACTTC
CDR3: CASSPTETGTYEQYF

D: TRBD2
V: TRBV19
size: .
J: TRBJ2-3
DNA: TGTGCCAGTAGGCGAACGAGGCTAGCGGGGGGCGGGGGCACAGATACGCAGTATTTT
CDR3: CASRRTRLAGGGGTDTQYF

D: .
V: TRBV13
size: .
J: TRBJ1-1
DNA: TGTGCCAGCAGCTTAGGCCGTACAGGTGCTTCAAGGAACACTGAAGCTTTCTTT
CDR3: CASSLGRTGASRNTEAFF

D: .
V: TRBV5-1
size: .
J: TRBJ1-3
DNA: TGCGCCAGCAGCTCGACGACAGACTCTGGAAACACCATATATTTT
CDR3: CASSSTTDSGNTIYF

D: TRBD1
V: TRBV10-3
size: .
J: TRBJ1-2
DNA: TGTGCCATCGGGGATCCGGGACAGAACTATGGCTACACCTTC
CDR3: CAIGDPGQNYGYTF

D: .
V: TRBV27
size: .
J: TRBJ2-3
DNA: TGTGCCAGCAGTTTATCGAACTACCGGAGCACAGATACGCAGTATTTT
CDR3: CASSLSNYRSTDTQYF

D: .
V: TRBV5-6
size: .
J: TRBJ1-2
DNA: TGTGCCAGCAGCTTTCGTCAGGGGTTTGGCTACACCTTC
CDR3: CASSFRQGFGYTF

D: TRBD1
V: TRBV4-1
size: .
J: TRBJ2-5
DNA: TGCGCCAGCAGCCCAACGGCCGAATACAGGGGCCGGGGCAGGGTAGAGACCCAGTACTTC
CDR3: CASSPTAEYRGRGRVETQYF

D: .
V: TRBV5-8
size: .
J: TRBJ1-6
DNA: TGTGCCAGCAGCTTGAGTTTGAGTAGCTCCTATAATTCACCCCTCCACTTT
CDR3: CASSLSLSSSYNSPLHF

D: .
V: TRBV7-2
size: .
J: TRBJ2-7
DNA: TGTGCCAGCAGCTCGGGATTATACGAGCAGTACTTC
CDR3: CASSSGLYEQYF

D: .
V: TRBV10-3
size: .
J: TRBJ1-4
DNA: TGTGCCATCAGAGGACAGACTAATGAAAAACTGTTTTTT
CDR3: CAIRGQTNEKLFF

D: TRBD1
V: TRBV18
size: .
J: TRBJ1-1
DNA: TGTGCCAGCTCACCGGACAGGGGGTCTGTAACTGAAGCTTTCTTT
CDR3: CASSPDRGSVTEAFF

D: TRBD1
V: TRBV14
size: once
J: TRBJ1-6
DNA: TGTGCCAGCAGCCCAAAGACAGGGAGCTCCTATAATTCACCCCTCCACTTT
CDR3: CASSPKTGSSYNSPLHF

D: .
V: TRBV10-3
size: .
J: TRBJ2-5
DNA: TGTGCCATCTCTCCAGGTAGAGGACTGGGCGGGCAAGAGACCCAGTACTTC
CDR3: CAISPGRGLGGQETQYF